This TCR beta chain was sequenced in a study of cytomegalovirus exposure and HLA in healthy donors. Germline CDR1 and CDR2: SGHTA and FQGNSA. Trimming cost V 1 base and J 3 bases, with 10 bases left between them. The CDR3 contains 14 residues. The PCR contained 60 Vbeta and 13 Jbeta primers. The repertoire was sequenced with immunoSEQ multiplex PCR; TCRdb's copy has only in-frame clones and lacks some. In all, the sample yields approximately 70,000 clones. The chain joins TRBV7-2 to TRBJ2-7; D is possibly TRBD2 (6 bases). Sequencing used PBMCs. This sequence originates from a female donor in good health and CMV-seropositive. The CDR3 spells CASSLGGGYYEQYF. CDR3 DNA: TGTGCCAGCAGCTTAGGTGGGGGGTACTACGAGCAGTACTTC.